Below, one T cell receptor beta chain is given with its context. Its recognized antigen is unknown. Base-call qualities are not available, and no considerably larger clone is one nucleotide away. These data belong to a study of chemoradiotherapy in HPV16-positive cancers (dated by TCRdb to between 2021 and 2022). In the study overall: Candidate HPV-specific T-cell clones and common TCR motifs were defined through functional T-cell assays on cells from a couple of HPV16-positive patients. The candidate HPV-specific TCRs and motifs were subsequently tracked in TCR repertoires obtained from roughly 90 patients with HPV-related cancers. The study asked whether T-cell immunity against the HPV oncoproteins E6 and E7 changes during chemoradiotherapy and whether it affects survival. General conclusions and limits of the study: The functional definition of HPV-specific T cells was derived from only two HPV16-positive patients, and the survival association was reported for HPV16-positive patients. In HPV16-positive patients, expansion of HPV-responsive T cells during chemoradiotherapy was found to be associated with improved recurrence-free survival. Expansion of candidate HPV-specific clones and E7-related TCR motifs was observed in the tumor microenvironment during treatment, whereas no such expansion was observed for non-HPV-specific T cells.

The CDR3 goes from the cysteine to the phenylalanine over 12 residues. The only DNA kept is the CDR3, 36 bases in frame from the first base. For CDR1 and CDR2, the germline V gene lists SNHLY and FYNNEI. Between the V and J ends, shortened by 8 bases and 6 bases respectively, the junction contains 12 bases. The library was built by means of the immunoSEQ multiplex PCR assay. This is the immuneACCESS table as TCRdb keeps it, with only in-frame sequences that have V and J called. A part of the clones is gone; compared with another copy, unresolved V genes explain less than half, and the rest is unexplained. This sample comprises 35,000 to 45,000 clones, 75% to 85% of them detected only once. 4.5% to 6.5% of the sample belongs to the ten largest clones. Repertoires were sampled repeatedly over the course of chemoradiotherapy, so clonal expansion could be followed in the tumor microenvironment.

Sequences were derived from blood, sampled from a patient who underwent chemoradiotherapy. The sequence derives from a human donor with HPV-associated anogenital cancer. The chain links TRBV2 with TRBJ2-3, with a tentative D gene TRBD1 over 6 matching bases. The CDR3 amino acid sequence is: CASGFRGDTQYF. The DNA sequence is as follows: TGTGCCAGCGGGTTTAGGGGGGATACGCAGTATTTT.